This passage covers 13 T cell receptor beta chains from one sample sequenced in a study of cytomegalovirus exposure and HLA in healthy donors. Primers: 60 Vbeta forward and 13 Jbeta reverse. Profiling relied on immunoSEQ multiplex PCR, and the TCRdb table lists in-frame clones only, not all of them. The sample shows 150,000 to 200,000 clones, around 68% of them seen only once. The material sequenced was PBMCs. These receptors were collected from a middle-aged man in good health and CMV-seronegative.

The genes are TRBV6-5 and TRBJ1-6, with D uncertain. This CDR3 spans 14 amino acids. The V gene lost 6 bases and the J gene lost 7 bases, with 13 bases spanning the gap. Germline lookup yields CDR1 MNHEY and CDR2 SVGAGI. CDR3 sequence: CASRTVVLNSPLHF. CDR3 nucleotide sequence: TGTGCCAGCAGAACGGTAGTCCTAAATTCACCCCTCCACTTT.

There are a few counts of this clone. CDR3 sequence (DNA): TGTGCCAGCAGCTTAGCTATCAGAGGGCAGTCGAGCTCTGGAAACACCATATATTTT. Amino acid sequence: CASSLAIRGQSSSGNTIYF. The V call is TRBV7-4, the J call TRBJ1-3; D not certain. This CDR3 region has 19 residues. V dropped 0 bases and J dropped 0 bases, with 18 bases sitting between them. In germline, CDR1 is SGHVT, CDR2 SQSDAQ.

The chain links TRBV29-1 to TRBJ2-7; possibly TRBD1 for D (6 bases). The CDR3 has 15 residues. Looked up from germline, CDR1 is SQVTM and CDR2 is ANQGSEA. Trimming cost V 3 bases and J 2 bases, with 17 bases left between them. As DNA, the CDR3 is TGCAGCGTTGACTCCCCAGGGCAGGGGACCTACGAGCAGTACTTC. Protein sequence: CSVDSPGQGTYEQYF.

The chain has TRBV27 and TRBJ2-7, with D unclear. The V and J ends lost 2 bases and 4 bases respectively, with 9 bases between them. The CDR3 runs to 13 residues. Germline CDR1 and CDR2: MNHEY and SMNVEV (reference sequence). CDR3 sequence: CASSLTAYYEQYF. The DNA for the CDR3 is TGTGCCAGCAGTTTAACCGCCTATTACGAGCAGTACTTC.

Of note for this clone: One end of the junction fails to match germline, which may point to a read error. The CDR3 is CASAPGQGTRLNTGELFF. For the CDR3, the DNA is TGTGCCAGCGCACCGGGACAGGGGACCCGCCTGAACACCGGGGAGCTGTTTTTT. This chain uses TRBV18 with TRBJ2-2; the match to TRBD1 covers 10 bases. The germline V gene has CDR1 KGHSH and CDR2 LQKENI. The CDR3 length is 18 residues. Full variable domain (rest looked up from reference TRBV18 and TRBJ2-2): NAGVMQNPRHLVRRRGQEARLRCSPMKGHSHVYWYRQLPEEGLKFMVYLQKENIIDESGMPKERFSAEFPKEGPSILRIQQVVRGDSAAYFCASAPGQGTRLNTGELFFGEGSRLTVL.

The genes are TRBV5-1 and TRBJ1-3; 9 bases match TRBD1. J gave up 4 bases and V 1 base, and 6 bases lay outside the gene matches. Germline V gives CDR1 SGHRS, CDR2 YFSETQ. The CDR3 runs to 16 residues. The CDR3: CASSLRTGAAGNTIYF. The CDR3 nucleotides are TGCGCCAGCAGCTTGAGGACAGGGGCGGCAGGAAACACCATATATTTT.

This clone was counted between two and nine times. The rearrangement uses TRBV2 and TRBJ1-5, with TRBD1 matching over 11 bases. The CDR3 is made up of 13 amino acids. Germline values: CDR1 SNHLY, CDR2 FYNNEI. Trimming cost V 7 bases and J 9 bases; bases outside gene matches: 5. For the CDR3, the DNA is TGTGCCAGCATTCGGGACAGGGGGGGGCCCCAGCATTTT. The encoded protein is CASIRDRGGPQHF.

The chain carries TRBV9 and TRBJ2-1, with no clear D. The CDR3 runs 16 residues. CDR1 and CDR2 (germline): SGDLS, YYNGEE. The V and J ends lost 0 bases and 0 bases respectively, with 10 bases between them. The CDR3 here is CASSVDSLSSYNEQFF. DNA of the CDR3: TGTGCCAGCAGCGTAGACTCCTTAAGCTCCTACAATGAGCAGTTCTTC.

This clone appeared a few times. The V gene is TRBV27, the J gene TRBJ1-6; TRBD1 might be the D (6 bases). The germline V gene has CDR1 MNHEY and CDR2 SMNVEV (reference sequence). CDR3 length equals 21 residues. Trimming stripped 5 bases from V and 4 bases from J, with 30 bases between. The CDR3 nucleotides read TGTGCCAGCAGTCGCTTTTTACCGGGACAAGGGAACTTAAATTATAATTCACCCCTCCACTTT. Translated, it gives CASSRFLPGQGNLNYNSPLHF.

The rearrangement links TRBV7-2 to TRBJ2-7; weak D call: TRBD1 (5 bases). CDR1 is SGHTA, CDR2 FQGNSA, per germline. CDR3 size: 13 residues. V was cut by 2 bases and J by 5 bases, with 10 bases left in between. This CDR3 reads CASSLRRGDEQYF. The CDR3 DNA reads TGTGCCAGCAGCTTAAGAAGGGGCGACGAGCAGTACTTC.

V usage is TRBV5-1 and J usage is TRBJ2-3; 9 nucleotides agree with TRBD2. With V trimmed by 2 bases and J by 2 bases, 6 bases remained unmatched. The CDR3 sequence is 16 residues long. Germline V gives CDR1 SGHRS, CDR2 YFSETQ. The chain's CDR3 is CASSFRLAEFTDTQYF. The CDR3 DNA reads as TGCGCCAGCAGCTTCCGACTAGCGGAGTTCACAGATACGCAGTATTTT.

As DNA, the CDR3 is TGTGCCAGCCGCCCTTATCGGACTAGCACCTACGAGCAGTACTTC. Protein product: CASRPYRTSTYEQYF. This chain links TRBV6-5 with TRBJ2-7; 8 bases match TRBD2. The CDR3 contains 15 residues. V dropped 8 bases and J dropped 2; count of bases not matched to a gene: 11. Germline-derived CDR1 and CDR2 are MNHEY and SVGAGI.

This clone has just a few counts. The CDR3 reads CASSLTVLETQYF. The CDR3 DNA follows: TGTGCCAGCAGCCTGACAGTCCTCGAGACCCAGTACTTC. The chain uses TRBV5-6 and TRBJ2-5; tentatively, D is TRBD1 (5 bases). V was clipped by 4 bases and J by 5 bases, with 12 bases between them. The germline CDR1 and CDR2 sequences are SGHDT and YYEEEE. The CDR3 runs to 13 residues. The whole variable domain, filled in from reference TRBV5-6 and TRBJ2-5, reads DAGVTQSPTHLIKTRGQQVTLRCSPKSGHDTVSWYQQALGQGPQFIFQYYEEEERQRGNFPDRFSGHQFPNYSSELNVNALLLGDSALYLCASSLTVLETQYFGPGTRLLVL.